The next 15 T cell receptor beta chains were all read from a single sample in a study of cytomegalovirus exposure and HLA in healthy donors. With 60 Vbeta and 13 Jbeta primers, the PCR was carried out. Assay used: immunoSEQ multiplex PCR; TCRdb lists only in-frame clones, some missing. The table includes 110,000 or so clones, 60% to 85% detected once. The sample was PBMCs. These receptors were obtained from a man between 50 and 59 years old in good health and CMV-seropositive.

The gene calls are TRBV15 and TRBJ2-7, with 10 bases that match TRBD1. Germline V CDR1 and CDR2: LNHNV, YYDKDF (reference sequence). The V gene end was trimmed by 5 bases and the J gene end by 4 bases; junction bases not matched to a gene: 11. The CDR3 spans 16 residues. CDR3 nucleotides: TGTGCCACCAGCGTTAGACAGGGGGCCGAGAGTTACGAGCAGTACTTC. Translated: CATSVRQGAESYEQYF.

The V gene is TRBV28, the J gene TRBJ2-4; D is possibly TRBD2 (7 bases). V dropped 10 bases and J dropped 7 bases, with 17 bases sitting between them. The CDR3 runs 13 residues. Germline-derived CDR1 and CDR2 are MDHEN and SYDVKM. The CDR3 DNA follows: TGTGCCATCAAGGCCGGGGGGCAGAACATTCAGTACTTC. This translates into CAIKAGGQNIQYF.

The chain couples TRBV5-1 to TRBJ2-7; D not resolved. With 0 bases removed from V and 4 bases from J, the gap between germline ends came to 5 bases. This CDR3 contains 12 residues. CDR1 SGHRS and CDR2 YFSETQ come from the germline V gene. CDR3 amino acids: CASSLDFYEQYF. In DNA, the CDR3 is TGCGCCAGCAGCTTGGACTTTTACGAGCAGTACTTC. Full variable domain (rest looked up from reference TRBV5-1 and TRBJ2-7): KAGVTQTPRYLIKTRGQQVTLSCSPISGHRSVSWYQQTPGQGLQFLFEYFSETQRNKGNFPGRFSGRQFSNSRSEMNVSTLELGDSALYLCASSLDFYEQYFGPGTRLTVT.

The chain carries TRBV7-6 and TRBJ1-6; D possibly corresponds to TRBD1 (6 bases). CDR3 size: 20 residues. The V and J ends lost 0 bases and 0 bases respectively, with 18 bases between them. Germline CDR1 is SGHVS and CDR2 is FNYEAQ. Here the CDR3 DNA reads TGTGCCAGCAGCTTAGCGCGGCAGGGGCCTGGGAGCTCCTATAATTCACCCCTCCACTTT. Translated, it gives CASSLARQGPGSSYNSPLHF. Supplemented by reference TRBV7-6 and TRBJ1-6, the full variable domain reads GAGVSQSPRYKVTKRGQDVALRCDPISGHVSLYWYRQALGQGPEFLTYFNYEAQQDKSGLPNDRFSAERPEGSISTLTIQRTEQRDSAMYRCASSLARQGPGSSYNSPLHFGNGTRLTVT.

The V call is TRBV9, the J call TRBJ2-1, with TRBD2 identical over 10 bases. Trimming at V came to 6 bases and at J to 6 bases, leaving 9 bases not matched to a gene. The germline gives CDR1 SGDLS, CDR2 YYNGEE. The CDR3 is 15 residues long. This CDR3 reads CASTKVPSGSNEQFF. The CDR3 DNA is TGTGCCAGCACCAAGGTGCCTAGCGGGAGCAATGAGCAGTTCTTC.

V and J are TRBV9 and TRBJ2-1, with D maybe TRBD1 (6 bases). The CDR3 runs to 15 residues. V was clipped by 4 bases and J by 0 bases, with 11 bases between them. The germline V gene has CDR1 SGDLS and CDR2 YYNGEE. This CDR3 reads CASSQKGVSYNEQFF. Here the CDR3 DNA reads TGTGCCAGCAGCCAGAAGGGGGTCTCCTACAATGAGCAGTTCTTC.

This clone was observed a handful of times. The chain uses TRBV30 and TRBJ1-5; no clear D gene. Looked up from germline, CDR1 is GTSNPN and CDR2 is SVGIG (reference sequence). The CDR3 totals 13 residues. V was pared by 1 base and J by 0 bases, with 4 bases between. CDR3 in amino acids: CAWSGYSNQPQHF. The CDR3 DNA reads TGTGCCTGGAGTGGTTATAGCAATCAGCCCCAGCATTTT.

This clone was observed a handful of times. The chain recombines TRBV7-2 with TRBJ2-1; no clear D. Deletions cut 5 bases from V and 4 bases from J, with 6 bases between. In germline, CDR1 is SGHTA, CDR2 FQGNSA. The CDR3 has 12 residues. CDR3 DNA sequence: TGTGCCAGCAGCCTTCCGTACAATGAGCAGTTCTTC. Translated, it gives CASSLPYNEQFF. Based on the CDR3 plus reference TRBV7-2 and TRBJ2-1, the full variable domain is GAGVSQSPSNKVTEKGKDVELRCDPISGHTALYWYRQSLGQGLEFLIYFQGNSAPDKSGLPSDRFSAERTGGSVSTLTIQRTQQEDSAVYLCASSLPYNEQFFGPGTRLTVL.

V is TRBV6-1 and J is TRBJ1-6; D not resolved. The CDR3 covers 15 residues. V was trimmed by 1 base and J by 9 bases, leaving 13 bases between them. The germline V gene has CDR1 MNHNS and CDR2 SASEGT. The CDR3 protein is CASSEGSREISPLHF. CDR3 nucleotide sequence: TGTGCCAGCAGTGAAGGGAGCCGGGAGATTTCACCCCTCCACTTT.

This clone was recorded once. Here the CDR3 DNA reads TGCGCCAGCAGCTGGACCGGGACTCTTAACACCGGGGAGCTGTTTTTT. This sequence encodes CASSWTGTLNTGELFF. This chain links TRBV5-1 with TRBJ2-2, with a tentative D call TRBD2 (6 bases). V lost 3 bases to trimming and J lost 2 bases, with 14 bases between them. CDR3 size: 16 residues. The germline V gene encodes CDR1 SGHRS and CDR2 YFSETQ.

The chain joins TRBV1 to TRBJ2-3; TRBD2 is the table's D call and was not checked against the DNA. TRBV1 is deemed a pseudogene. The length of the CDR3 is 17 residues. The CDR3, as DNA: TGCACCAGCAGCCAATTCCCTAGCGGGGGGCACGCAGATACGCAGTATTTT. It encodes CTSSQFPSGGHADTQYF.

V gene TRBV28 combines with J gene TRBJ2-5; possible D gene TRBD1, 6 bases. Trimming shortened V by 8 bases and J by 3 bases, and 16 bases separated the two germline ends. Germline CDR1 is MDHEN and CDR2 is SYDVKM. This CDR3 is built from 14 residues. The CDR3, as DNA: TGTGCCAGCGCCTCCGGACAGTTTAAAGAGACCCAGTACTTC. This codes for CASASGQFKETQYF.

CDR3 nucleotides: TGTGCCAGCAGCTTAGACAGGGGTAACTATGGCTACACCTTC. This encodes CASSLDRGNYGYTF. The rearrangement links TRBV7-6 to TRBJ1-2, with 7 positions matching TRBD1. CDR3 size: 14 residues. V dropped 1 base and J dropped 1; count of bases not matched to a gene: 0. Germline V gives CDR1 SGHVS, CDR2 FNYEAQ.

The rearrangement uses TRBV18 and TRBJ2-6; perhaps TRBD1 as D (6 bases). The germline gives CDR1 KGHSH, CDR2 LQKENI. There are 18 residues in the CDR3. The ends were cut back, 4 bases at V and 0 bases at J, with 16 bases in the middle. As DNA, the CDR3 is TGTGCCAGCTCACTACGGACAGAGCTGAGCTCTGGGGCCAACGTCCTGACTTTC. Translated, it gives CASSLRTELSSGANVLTF.

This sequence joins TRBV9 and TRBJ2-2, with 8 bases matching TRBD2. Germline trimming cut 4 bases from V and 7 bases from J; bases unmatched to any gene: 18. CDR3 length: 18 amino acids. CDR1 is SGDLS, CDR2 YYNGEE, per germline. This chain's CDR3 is CASSSRSGGRGSLGELFF. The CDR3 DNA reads TGTGCCAGCAGCTCTCGCTCGGGGGGGCGCGGGTCGCTCGGGGAGCTGTTTTTT.